This TCR beta chain was found in a study of response to subunit inactivated influenza vaccine. Broader study findings: The authors offered the suggestion that each seasonal influenza vaccination recruits few new T cells.

This clonotype was counted ten times or more. What it binds is unknown. Trimming took 4 bases from V and 1 from J; bases not matched to a gene: 6. Germline-derived CDR1 and CDR2 are ENHRY and SYGVKD. This CDR3 spans 16 amino acids. TCRdb processed the RT-PCR reads anew with MiXCR; each CDR3 protein has one entry. Of under 550,000 distinct CDR3 sequences listed, approximately 7.7% are singletons. The clonotype comes from a man in his fifties or sixties who received an inactivated influenza vaccine. This chain connects TRBV10-3 to TRBJ2-3, with TRBD2 identical over 9 bases. This material consisted of PBMCs from blood, taken around 25 months after vaccination. The CDR3 loop is CAISGSLAGGTDTQYF. The CDR3 DNA is TGTGCCATCAGTGGGTCTTTAGCGGGAGGCACAGATACGCAGTATTTT.